These T cell receptor beta chains were read from a single sample in a study of blood T cell repertoires in COVID-19. Sequencing was performed with immunoSEQ multiplex PCR; in TCRdb, only in-frame clones are kept and a portion is missing. This sample yields about 250,000 clones, of which approximately 83% are seen a single time; around 30% belongs to the top ten. The sequenced sample consisted of peripheral blood. Receptor source: a man aged 40-49 years with acute or convalescent COVID-19. Each CDR3 is given with its conserved first and last residue. The D gene is left open where the match is weak. Clone size, where shown, is once, few, many, or a class for clones that have expanded.

>TRBJ2-3|TRBD2|TRBV30|16|NA
CAWRSRTSEFTDTQYF
>TRBJ2-1|NA|TRBV9|16|once
CASSENLDRSYNEQFF
>TRBJ1-2|NA|TRBV21-1|20|NA
CASSAPGQGCITWTHNYYTF
>TRBJ1-6|NA|TRBV3-1/TRBV3-2|13|few
CASSRGESSPLHF
>TRBJ2-1|TRBD2|TRBV11-2|16|NA
CASSPPGLASVYEQFF
>TRBJ1-1|TRBD1|TRBV6-5|14|NA
CASSRETGGFEAFF
>TRBJ1-4|NA|TRBV3-1/TRBV3-2|15|NA
CASSPESGDGEKLFF
>TRBJ2-1|NA|TRBV7-2|16|NA
CASNSAYDIVFNEQFF
>TRBJ2-1|TRBD2|TRBV5-1|17|NA
CASSLGPLAGGNNEQFF
>TRBJ2-6|TRBD1|TRBV4-3|14|few
CASSQDRDRGILTF